Many counts were recorded for the clone carrying this TCR beta chain. Antigen specificity is unknown. CDR3 length: 15 amino acids. The V and J ends lost 4 bases and 0 bases respectively, with 9 bases between them. Per germline, CDR1 LGHDT and CDR2 YNNKEL (reference sequence). For repertoire sequencing, the TCR beta CDR3 regions were amplified from RNA transcripts. First-round RT-PCR used HTBI primers; second-round multiplex PCR followed. In TCRdb, the multiplex PCR reads were re-called with MiXCR into one record per CDR3 protein. This sample has approximately 380,000 distinct CDR3 sequences; around 21% occur once, and the top ten carry roughly 3%. The data belong to a study of Graves' ophthalmopathy and Graves' hyperthyroidism. Study-level points and caveats: Classification of ophthalmopathy versus stable hyperthyroidism by a 13-signature model yielded around 88% sensitivity and approximately 79% specificity.

Sequenced input: peripheral blood. The chain uses TRBV3-1 and TRBJ2-2, with D uncertain. The origin of this receptor is a woman in her late teens or twenties with stable Graves' hyperthyroidism. CDR3 region: CASSPFQTNTGELFF. CDR3 in DNA: TGTGCCAGCAGCCCGTTTCAGACGAACACCGGGGAGCTGTTTTTT.